Following are 14 T cell receptor beta chains from one sample sequenced in a study of blood T cell repertoires in COVID-19. Profiled with immunoSEQ multiplex PCR; TCRdb holds only in-frame clones, not every one. The sample consists of roughly 180,000 clones, 82% of them appearing once. The sample taken for sequencing was PBMCs or T cells enriched from blood (not recorded which). Receptor source: a man in his forties who had recovered from COVID-19.

This clone appeared a few times. The J gene is TRBJ2-3, the V gene TRBV11-3; 7 bases fit TRBD1. The V segment lost 4 bases and the J segment 7 bases; nucleotides outside the gene matches: 5. Germline V gene data show CDR1 as SGHNT and CDR2 as YENEEA. The CDR3 is made up of 13 amino acids. CDR3 in DNA: TGTGCCAGCAGCTATCTACAGGGGAATACGCAGTATTTT. Its protein is CASSYLQGNTQYF.

This clone was counted a single time. The chain links TRBV7-6 to TRBJ1-3; TRBD1 matches at 8 bases. Germline V lookup: CDR1 SGHVS, CDR2 FNYEAQ. The trim removed 1 base at V and 2 bases at J, leaving 7 bases unmatched. The CDR3 loop spans 17 amino acids. CDR3 region: CASSLVAGGNAGNTIYF. CDR3 sequence (DNA): TGTGCCAGCAGCTTAGTAGCAGGGGGCAACGCTGGAAACACCATATATTTT.

This clone showed up just a few times. This chain joins TRBV10-3 and TRBJ2-1; a possible D gene is TRBD1 (6 bases). The CDR3 is 11 amino acids. Trimming pared 10 bases from V and 8 bases from J, leaving 12 bases between. The germline CDR1 and CDR2 sequences are ENHRY and SYGVKD. The CDR3 DNA follows: TGTGCCACTAACAGGGACCATGAGCAGTTCTTC. It codes for CATNRDHEQFF.

The genes are TRBV6-5 and TRBJ1-1; D gene unclear. Germline CDR1 and CDR2: MNHEY and SVGAGI. CDR3 length: 14 amino acids. V was cut by 4 bases and J by 0 bases, with 9 bases left in between. As DNA, the CDR3 is TGTGCCAGCAGTTCCCGCGTACTGAACACTGAAGCTTTCTTT. It is translated as CASSSRVLNTEAFF.

J is TRBJ2-5 and V is TRBV24-1, with a weak D call TRBD1 (6 bases). CDR3 length equals 16 residues. Germline CDR1 KGHDR, CDR2 SFDVKD. The V gene lost 0 bases and the J gene lost 4 bases, with 14 bases spanning the gap. The CDR3 nucleotides read TGTGCCACCAGTGATTTGCGCGAGAGAGGGGGAGAGACCCAGTACTTC. Translation: CATSDLRERGGETQYF.

This chain connects TRBV11-3 to TRBJ2-5; D may be TRBD1 (5 bases). Germline values: CDR1 SGHNT, CDR2 YENEEA. Trimming removed 5 bases at V and 4 bases at J, with 11 bases between. The length of the CDR3 is 13 residues. The CDR3 loop is CASSRQLGETQYF. The CDR3 DNA reads TGTGCCAGCAGCAGACAGTTAGGAGAGACCCAGTACTTC. The full variable domain, completed using reference TRBV11-3 and TRBJ2-5, is EAGVVQSPRYKIIEKKQPVAFWCNPISGHNTLYWYLQNLGQGPELLIRYENEEAVDDSQLPKDRFSAERLKGVDSTLKIQPAELGDSAVYLCASSRQLGETQYFGPGTRLLVL.

The genes are TRBV5-1 and TRBJ2-2; 13 bases fit TRBD2. This CDR3 has 20 residues. The V segment lost 0 bases and the J segment 2 bases; nucleotides outside the gene matches: 10. Germline V CDR1 and CDR2: SGHRS, YFSETQ. The CDR3 region has the DNA TGCGCCAGCAGCTTGGATACAGGACTAGCGGGAGAAGGCAACACCGGGGAGCTGTTTTTT. It encodes CASSLDTGLAGEGNTGELFF.

This clone was picked up one time. The chain combines TRBV18 with TRBJ2-2, with 8 bases fitting TRBD1. V was pared by 4 bases and J by 5 bases, with 6 bases of the junction left unmatched. CDR3 size: 15 residues. Germline CDR1 is KGHSH and CDR2 is LQKENI. The CDR3 loop is CASSQQGQGTGELFF. The CDR3 bases are TGTGCCAGCTCACAACAAGGACAGGGAACCGGGGAGCTGTTTTTT.

J is TRBJ2-1 and V is TRBV5-5, with D hard to call. Trimming left V 4 bases short and J 0 bases short, with 11 bases between. CDR3 length: 15 amino acids. Germline assignment: CDR1 SGHKS and CDR2 YYEKEE (reference sequence). The CDR3 loop reads CASSPTSYSYNEQFF. The CDR3, as DNA: TGTGCCAGCAGCCCGACTTCCTACTCCTACAATGAGCAGTTCTTC. The complete variable domain, with remaining parts taken from reference TRBV5-5 and TRBJ2-1, reads DAGVTQSPTHLIKTRGQQVTLRCSPISGHKSVSWYQQVLGQGPQFIFQYYEKEERGRGNFPDRFSARQFPNYSSELNVNALLLGDSALYLCASSPTSYSYNEQFFGPGTRLTVL.

The chain recombines TRBV19 with TRBJ1-4, with TRBD1 matching 8 bases. Germline V gene data show CDR1 as LNHDA and CDR2 as SQIVND (reference sequence). V was clipped by 4 bases and J by 6 bases; unmatched bases: 7. CDR3 length: 15 amino acids. As DNA, the CDR3 is TGTGCCAGTAGTACCCTGACAGGGGTTGATGAAAAACTGTTTTTT. Translated: CASSTLTGVDEKLFF.

The chain has TRBV27 and TRBJ2-7; 7 positions match TRBD2. Germline trimming cut 3 bases from V and 3 bases from J; bases unmatched to any gene: 23. From germline, CDR1 is MNHEY and CDR2 SMNVEV (reference sequence). The CDR3 extends over 20 amino acids. DNA for the CDR3: TGTGCCAGCAGTTTTAGCGCACGGAGCCTAGCGGAATCCACCTTCTACGAGCAGTACTTC. It encodes CASSFSARSLAESTFYEQYF.

The chain links TRBV5-6 to TRBJ1-2; D is unclear. The CDR3 consists of 14 residues. V was pared by 4 bases and J by 4 bases, with 14 bases between. Germline V gives CDR1 SGHDT, CDR2 YYEEEE. DNA of the CDR3: TGTGCCAGCAGCGAGTTAGCGCAGTTCTATGGCTACACCTTC. It specifies CASSELAQFYGYTF.

V usage is TRBV7-6 and J usage is TRBJ1-5; 8 bases match TRBD1. The V gene end was trimmed by 5 bases and the J gene end by 1 base; junction bases not matched to a gene: 4. Per germline, CDR1 SGHVS and CDR2 FNYEAQ. This CDR3 is built from 15 residues. The CDR3 DNA follows: TGTGCCAGCAGCGCCCGGACAGGGAGCAATCAGCCCCAGCATTTT. Amino acid sequence: CASSARTGSNQPQHF.

The rearrangement joins TRBV7-9 to TRBJ2-7, with TRBD2 matching 7 bases. With 3 bases clipped from V and 6 bases from J, the junction kept 8 bases outside the gene matches. The CDR3 is 14 residues long. Per the germline V gene, CDR1 is SEHNR and CDR2 is FQNEAQ (reference sequence). CDR3 amino acids: CASSLAGDAGEQYF. As DNA, the CDR3 is TGTGCCAGCAGCTTGGCGGGAGACGCTGGCGAGCAGTACTTC.